This TCR beta chain was sequenced in a study of cytomegalovirus exposure and HLA in healthy donors. General study results and limits: Accounts indicate the classifier identified cytomegalovirus status with strong specificity and sensitivity. It was likely that a cluster of highly shared sequence variants was a sequencing artifact. Information on immune exposure was restricted to one variable (CMV serostatus).

Both 60 Vbeta primers and 13 Jbeta primers went into the PCR. Libraries were prepared by immunoSEQ multiplex PCR; TCRdb keeps only in-frame clonotypes and omits some of them. The sample holds roughly 180,000 clones; approximately 84% are singletons and the top ten take less than 1.5%. Details on this clone: Its antigen is still unknown.

Germline CDR1 and CDR2: GTSNPN and SVGIG (reference sequence). V dropped 6 bases and J dropped 8 bases, with 7 bases sitting between them. The length of the CDR3 is 10 residues. This chain links TRBV30 with TRBJ1-4; no definite D call. The TCR was taken from a girl aged 10 to 17 in good health and CMV-seropositive. The sequenced sample was PBMCs. The CDR3: CACVSEKLFF. The CDR3, as DNA: TGTGCCTGCGTTTCCGAAAAACTGTTTTTT.